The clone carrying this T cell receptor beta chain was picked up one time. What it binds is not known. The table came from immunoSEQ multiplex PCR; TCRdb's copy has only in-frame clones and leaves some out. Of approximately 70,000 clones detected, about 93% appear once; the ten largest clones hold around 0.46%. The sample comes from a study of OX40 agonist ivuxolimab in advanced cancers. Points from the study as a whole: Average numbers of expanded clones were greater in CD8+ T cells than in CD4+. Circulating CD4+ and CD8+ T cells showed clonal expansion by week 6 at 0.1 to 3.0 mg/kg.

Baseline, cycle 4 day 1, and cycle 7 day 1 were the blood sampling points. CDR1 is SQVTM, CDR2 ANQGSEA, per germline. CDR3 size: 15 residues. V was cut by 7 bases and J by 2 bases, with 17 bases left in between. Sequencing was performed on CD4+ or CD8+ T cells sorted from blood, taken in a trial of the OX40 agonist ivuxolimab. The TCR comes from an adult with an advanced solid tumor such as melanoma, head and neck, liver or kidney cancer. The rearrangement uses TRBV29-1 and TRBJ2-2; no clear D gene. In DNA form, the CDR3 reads TGCAGCGCCCGAAAGACACCGTTCAACACCGGGGAGCTGTTTTTT. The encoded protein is CSARKTPFNTGELFF.